Below, 3 T cell receptor beta chains from the same sample are listed, as sequenced in a study of T cells in Graves' hyperthyroidism and ophthalmopathy. Using RNA transcripts as the source, TCR beta CDR3 regions were amplified. An initial round of RT-PCR targeting the TCR CDR3 relied on the HTBI primer set. TCRdb passed the multiplex PCR reads through MiXCR, listing each CDR3 protein once. The sample comprises around 500,000 distinct CDR3 sequences, under 15% of which are singletons, and 15% to 20% rests with the top ten. The sequenced sample was blood. The receptor source for this set is a woman between 18 and 30 years old with Graves' hyperthyroidism.

This clonotype was observed a few times. The chain combines TRBV19 with TRBJ2-1, with 13 bases aligning to TRBD2. This CDR3 spans 13 amino acids. CDR1 and CDR2 (germline): LNHDA, SQIVND (reference sequence). The J segment lost 8 bases and the V segment lost 10 bases, leaving 5 bases of the junction unmatched. As DNA, the CDR3 is TGTGCCACACTAGCGGGAGGGGGCCATGAGCAGTTCTTC. This encodes CATLAGGGHEQFF.

This clonotype was detected a few times. The genes are TRBV11-2 and TRBJ1-6; no reliable D call. Germline CDR1 and CDR2: SGHAT and FQNNGV. V gave up 1 base and J gave up 5 bases, with 12 bases separating them. The CDR3 is 16 amino acids. Here the CDR3 DNA reads TGTGCCAGCAGCTTAGCCTTTGGAGGGAATAATTCACCCCTCCACTTT. It codes for CASSLAFGGNNSPLHF.

This clonotype was recorded at least ten times. V is TRBV4-2 and J is TRBJ2-7; the match to TRBD2 covers 7 bases. The CDR3 sequence is 15 residues long. The germline V gene encodes CDR1 LGHNA and CDR2 YNFKEQ. V was pared by 1 base and J by 3 bases, with 6 bases of the junction left unmatched. In DNA, the CDR3 is TGTGCCAGCAGCCAAGTCAGCGGGAAAGGCTACGAGCAGTACTTC. As protein: CASSQVSGKGYEQYF.